One and the same sample provided the 21 T cell receptor beta chains below, sequenced in a study of technical replicates of blood from four donors. Repertoires were generated with immunoSEQ multiplex PCR, while TCRdb's copy carries only in-frame clones and drops some. The sample gives about 78,000 clones, around 94% of which show up once; 0.41% is in the top ten. Sequencing was carried out using T cells isolated from PBMCs. The receptors shown here come from a human donor in good health.

The chain uses TRBV9 and TRBJ2-3, with D possibly matching TRBD1 (5 bases). Germline V gene data show CDR1 as SGDLS and CDR2 as YYNGEE. The CDR3 is 14 residues long. V lost 4 bases and J 3 bases, leaving 12 bases between the germline ends. For the CDR3, the DNA is TGTGCCAGCAGCAGCCGAGACAGAACAGATACGCAGTATTTT. It is translated as CASSSRDRTDTQYF.

The chain carries TRBV4-2 and TRBJ2-7, with 7 bases that match TRBD2. Trimming took 3 bases from V and 6 from J; bases not matched to a gene: 5. The CDR3 is 13 residues long. Germline CDR1 is LGHNA and CDR2 is YNFKEQ. In nucleotides, the CDR3 is TGTGCCAGCAGCCAGTTCGGGAGGACCGAGCAGTACTTC. This translates into CASSQFGRTEQYF.

The gene calls are TRBV27 and TRBJ2-2, with D possibly matching TRBD1 (5 bases). Germline assignment: CDR1 MNHEY and CDR2 SMNVEV (reference sequence). The CDR3 runs to 15 residues. The ends were cut back, 6 bases at V and 4 bases at J, with 15 bases in the middle. The DNA of the CDR3 is TGTGCCAGCAGACCACAGGCAATATTCACCGGGGAGCTGTTTTTT. It specifies CASRPQAIFTGELFF.

The gene calls are TRBV29-1 and TRBJ2-3; D perhaps matches TRBD1 (6 bases). There are 12 residues in the CDR3. V lost 4 bases and J lost 6, with 11 bases in between. Germline V gives CDR1 SQVTM, CDR2 ANQGSEA. As DNA, the CDR3 is TGCAGCGTTGTCAGGGGATCGGATACGCAGTATTTT. It yields the protein CSVVRGSDTQYF.

This clone was seen only a few times. The chain has TRBV5-1 and TRBJ1-2; 8 nucleotides agree with TRBD1. There are 15 residues in the CDR3. Germline lookup yields CDR1 SGHRS and CDR2 YFSETQ. Trimming removed 1 base from V and 2 bases from J; junction bases left unmatched: 4. The DNA for the CDR3 is TGCGCCAGCAGCTTGCAGACAGGGGCCAACTATGGCTACACCTTC. This codes for CASSLQTGANYGYTF.

The chain joins TRBV9 to TRBJ1-3; D remains ambiguous. Trimming stripped 3 bases from V and 0 bases from J, with 13 bases between. The CDR3 is made up of 16 amino acids. Per the germline V gene, CDR1 is SGDLS and CDR2 is YYNGEE. As DNA, the CDR3 is TGTGCCAGCAGCGGACACAGAGATCTCTCTGGAAACACCATATATTTT. Translating gives CASSGHRDLSGNTIYF.

V and J are TRBV2 and TRBJ1-4; D is ambiguous. Germline-derived CDR1 and CDR2 are SNHLY and FYNNEI. The V gene lost 5 bases and the J gene lost 5 bases, with 12 bases spanning the gap. The CDR3 spans 14 residues. The CDR3 spells CASSSVTGNEKLFF. In nucleotides, the CDR3 is TGTGCCAGCAGTTCCGTTACGGGAAATGAAAAACTGTTTTTT.

The chain has TRBV5-5 and TRBJ1-2; 9 bases agree with TRBD1. The CDR3 spans 13 residues. Per germline, CDR1 SGHKS and CDR2 YYEKEE (reference sequence). V shed 5 bases and J 7 bases; nucleotides not matched to a gene: 6. The CDR3, as DNA: TGTGCCAGCAGTTCCACAGGGGGCCTTGGCTACACCTTC. It yields the protein CASSSTGGLGYTF.

The V gene is TRBV9, the J gene TRBJ1-2; tentative D call: TRBD1 (5 bases). The CDR3 is 15 amino acids. Germline V gives CDR1 SGDLS, CDR2 YYNGEE. Trimming took off 3 bases at V and 0 bases at J, with 12 bases between the two ends. Here the CDR3 reads CASSEVAGPNYGYTF. In nucleotides, the CDR3 is TGTGCCAGCAGCGAGGTTGCAGGGCCTAACTATGGCTACACCTTC.

The genes are TRBV19 and TRBJ2-1; no reliable D call. The CDR3 extends over 16 amino acids. Germline loops: CDR1 LNHDA, CDR2 SQIVND (reference sequence). V was cut by 3 bases and J by 2 bases, with 14 bases left in between. DNA of the CDR3: TGTGCCAGTAGTATGCAAGACGGGTGGGCCTACAATGAGCAGTTCTTC. This codes for CASSMQDGWAYNEQFF.

The chain has TRBV19 and TRBJ1-1; tentative D call: TRBD1 (6 bases). The CDR3 is made up of 15 amino acids. Trimming removed 7 bases at V and 2 bases at J, with 17 bases between. Germline CDR1 reads LNHDA; CDR2 reads SQIVND (reference sequence). The CDR3 protein is CASTPLGASNTEAFF. The DNA for the CDR3 is TGTGCCAGTACCCCTTTGGGGGCGTCTAACACTGAAGCTTTCTTT.

The CDR3, as DNA: TGTGCCAGCAGCTCCGGACTAGTCCCAGATACGCAGTATTTT. This sequence encodes CASSSGLVPDTQYF. This chain uses TRBV7-2 with TRBJ2-3; 7 nucleotides align to TRBD2. The CDR3 is 14 amino acids. Germline assignment: CDR1 SGHTA and CDR2 FQGNSA. Trimming cost V 4 bases and J 4 bases; bases outside gene matches: 5.

This chain uses TRBV7-9 with TRBJ1-5; possible D gene TRBD1, 5 bases. The germline gives CDR1 SEHNR, CDR2 FQNEAQ (reference sequence). Between the trimmed V and J ends, which lost 3 bases and 1 base, there was a span of 10 bases. CDR3 length equals 15 residues. CDR3 coding DNA: TGTGCCAGCAGCTTTGGGGGGGGAAGCAATCAGCCCCAGCATTTT. Protein: CASSFGGGSNQPQHF.

V usage is TRBV27 and J usage is TRBJ2-5, with TRBD2 as a possible D gene (5 bases). Looked up from germline, CDR1 is MNHEY and CDR2 is SMNVEV (reference sequence). The CDR3 has 14 residues. Trimming left V 1 base short and J 4 bases short, with 10 bases between. CDR3 residues: CASSLWGEGETQYF. CDR3 in DNA: TGTGCCAGCAGTTTATGGGGAGAGGGAGAGACCCAGTACTTC.

The gene calls are TRBV6-5 and TRBJ2-3, with 7 bases matching TRBD1. Germline loops: CDR1 MNHEY, CDR2 SVGAGI. J was trimmed by 6 bases and V by 7 bases; bases with no gene match: 7. The CDR3 is made up of 13 amino acids. DNA for the CDR3: TGTGCCAGCAACGCCGCGACAGGGGATACGCAGTATTTT. As protein: CASNAATGDTQYF.

In this sample, this clone turned up once. This chain joins TRBV19 and TRBJ2-7; TRBD1 agrees at 10 bases. V dropped 6 bases and J dropped 0; count of bases not matched to a gene: 5. The CDR3 loop spans 15 amino acids. Germline-derived CDR1 and CDR2 are LNHDA and SQIVND (reference sequence). CDR3 region: CASSGGQGISYEQYF. DNA of the CDR3: TGTGCCAGTAGCGGGGGACAGGGGATCTCCTACGAGCAGTACTTC.

V is TRBV27 and J is TRBJ2-7; D remains ambiguous. Trimming left V 3 bases short and J 1 base short, with 13 bases between. The CDR3 contains 15 residues. Per the germline V gene, CDR1 is MNHEY and CDR2 is SMNVEV (reference sequence). The CDR3 DNA sequence: TGTGCCAGCAGTTTCAACAGCATTCTTTCCTACGAGCAGTACTTC. Translation: CASSFNSILSYEQYF.

This clone was found once. The chain employs TRBV27 and TRBJ2-2; D not certain. Germline V gene sequence: CDR1 MNHEY, CDR2 SMNVEV (reference sequence). The CDR3 length is 14 residues. Trimming pared 3 bases from V and 2 bases from J, leaving 7 bases between. CDR3 nucleotides: TGTGCCAGCAGTTTCCGGAGAAACACCGGGGAGCTGTTTTTT. It codes for CASSFRRNTGELFF.

This clone was detected once. This chain uses TRBV9 with TRBJ2-3; 10 nucleotides agree with TRBD1. CDR3 size: 16 residues. Germline CDR1 is SGDLS and CDR2 is YYNGEE. The V gene end was trimmed by 4 bases and the J gene end by 4 bases; junction bases not matched to a gene: 9. The CDR3 spells CASSLSGTGAPDTQYF. The CDR3 DNA is TGTGCCAGCAGCCTGTCCGGGACAGGGGCCCCAGATACGCAGTATTTT. The full variable domain, completed using reference TRBV9 and TRBJ2-3, is DSGVTQTPKHLITATGQRVTLRCSPRSGDLSVYWYQQSLDQGLQFLIQYYNGEERAKGNILERFSAQQFPDLHSELNLSSLELGDSALYFCASSLSGTGAPDTQYFGPGTRLTVL.

V is TRBV9 and J is TRBJ2-5; possibly TRBD2 for D (6 bases). CDR3 length: 15 residues. Trimming left V 4 bases short and J 0 bases short, with 13 bases between. Germline CDR1 SGDLS, CDR2 YYNGEE. The CDR3 DNA reads TGTGCCAGCAGCTTCTGGGGGAGGAACCAAGAGACCCAGTACTTC. Its protein is CASSFWGRNQETQYF.

This chain uses TRBV28 with TRBJ2-7; D is unclear. CDR1 is MDHEN, CDR2 SYDVKM, per germline. The CDR3 consists of 14 residues. V lost 3 bases and J lost 0, with 9 bases in between. The CDR3 protein is CASSLWQVSYEQYF. The CDR3 DNA sequence: TGTGCCAGCAGTTTGTGGCAGGTCTCCTACGAGCAGTACTTC.